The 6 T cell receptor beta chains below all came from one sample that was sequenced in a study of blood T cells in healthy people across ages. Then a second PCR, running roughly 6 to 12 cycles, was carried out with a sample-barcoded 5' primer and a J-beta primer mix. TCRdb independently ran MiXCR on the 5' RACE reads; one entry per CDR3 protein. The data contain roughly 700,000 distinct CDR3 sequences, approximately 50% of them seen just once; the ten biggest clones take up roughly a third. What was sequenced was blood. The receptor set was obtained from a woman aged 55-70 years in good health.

The CDR3 DNA reads as TGTGCCAGCAGTTTTCGGAGAACTGCCGGGGCCAACGTCCTGACTTTC. Protein: CASSFRRTAGANVLTF. This sequence joins TRBV28 and TRBJ2-6; D gene unclear. CDR1 is MDHEN, CDR2 SYDVKM, per germline. The CDR3 covers 16 residues. V gave up 3 bases and J gave up 4 bases, with 13 bases separating them.

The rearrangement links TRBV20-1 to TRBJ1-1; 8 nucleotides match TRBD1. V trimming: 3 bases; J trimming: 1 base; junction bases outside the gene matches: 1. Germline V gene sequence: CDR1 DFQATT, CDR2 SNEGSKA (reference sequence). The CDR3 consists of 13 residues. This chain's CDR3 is CSASGTGNTEAFF. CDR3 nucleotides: TGCAGTGCTAGTGGGACAGGGAACACTGAAGCTTTCTTT.

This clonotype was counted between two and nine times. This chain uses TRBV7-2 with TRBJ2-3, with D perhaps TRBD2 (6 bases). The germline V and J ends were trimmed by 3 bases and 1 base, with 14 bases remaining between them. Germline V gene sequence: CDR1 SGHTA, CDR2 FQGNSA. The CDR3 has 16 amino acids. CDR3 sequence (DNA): TGTGCCAGCAGCTTTAGAAGGCCTAGCGGCACAGATACGCAGTATTTT. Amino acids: CASSFRRPSGTDTQYF.

The CDR3 is CSARDGDSSYNEQFF. The CDR3 region has the DNA TGCAGTGCTAGAGATGGTGACAGCTCCTACAATGAGCAGTTCTTC. The chain is built from TRBV20-1 and TRBJ2-1; D is perhaps TRBD1 (5 bases). Per the germline V gene, CDR1 is DFQATT and CDR2 is SNEGSKA (reference sequence). This CDR3 is 15 amino acids long. The V and J ends lost 0 bases and 0 bases respectively, with 9 bases between them.

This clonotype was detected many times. DNA of the CDR3: TGTGCCAGCCTCGAGTATAGCGGGAGGGGTTACGAGCAGTACTTC. Residues: CASLEYSGRGYEQYF. The chain combines TRBV28 with TRBJ2-7; 11 positions agree with TRBD2. The germline V gene encodes CDR1 MDHEN and CDR2 SYDVKM. Losses at the gene ends were 8 bases for V and 4 bases for J; bases not matched to a gene: 10. The CDR3 has 15 residues.

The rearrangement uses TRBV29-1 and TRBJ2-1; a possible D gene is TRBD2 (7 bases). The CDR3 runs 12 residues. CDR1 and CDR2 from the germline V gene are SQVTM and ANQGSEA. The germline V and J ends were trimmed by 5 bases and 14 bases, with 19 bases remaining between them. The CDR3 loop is CSVSWDRGAKFF. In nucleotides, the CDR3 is TGCAGCGTTTCCTGGGACCGGGGGGCCAAGTTCTTC.